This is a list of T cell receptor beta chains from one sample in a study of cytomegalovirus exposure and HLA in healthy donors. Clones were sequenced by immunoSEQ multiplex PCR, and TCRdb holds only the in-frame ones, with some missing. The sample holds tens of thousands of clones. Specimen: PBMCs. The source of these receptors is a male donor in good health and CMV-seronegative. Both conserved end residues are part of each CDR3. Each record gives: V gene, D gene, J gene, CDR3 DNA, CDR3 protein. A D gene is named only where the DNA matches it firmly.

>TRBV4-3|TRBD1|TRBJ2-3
TGCGCCAGCAGCCCGGGGACAGGGGGAGATACGCAGTATTTT
CASSPGTGGDTQYF
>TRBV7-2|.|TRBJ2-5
TGTGCCAGCAGCTTGAGACCACAGGCTTCGTCCACCCAGTACTTC
CASSLRPQASSTQYF
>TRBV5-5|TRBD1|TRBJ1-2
TGTGCCAGCAGTTCCACAGGGGGCCCCGACTATGGCTACACCTTC
CASSSTGGPDYGYTF
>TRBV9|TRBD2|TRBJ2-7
TGTGCCAGCAGCGTAGGGGGCGGGAGTGGTTACGAGCAGTACTTC
CASSVGGGSGYEQYF
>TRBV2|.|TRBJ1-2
TGTGCCAGCAGTCGAACAGGGAACTATGGCTACACCTTC
CASSRTGNYGYTF
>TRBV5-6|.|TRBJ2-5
TGTGCCAGCAGCGAGGACCCAGAGGGGGAAGAGACCCAGTACTTC
CASSEDPEGEETQYF
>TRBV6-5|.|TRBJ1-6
TGTGCCAGCAAGGGACAAAATAATTCACCCCTCCACTTT
CASKGQNNSPLHF
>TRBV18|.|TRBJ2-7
TGTGCCAGCTCACCGAGTAGGGGATCCTACGAGCAGTACTTC
CASSPSRGSYEQYF
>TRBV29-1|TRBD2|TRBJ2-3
TGCAGCGTTGAAGATTTGGGGGGGGTAGGCGGCACAGATACGCAGTATTTT
CSVEDLGGVGGTDTQYF
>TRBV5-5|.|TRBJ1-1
TGTGCCAGCAGGGGCGCGGGGAACACTGAAGCTTTCTTT
CASRGAGNTEAFF
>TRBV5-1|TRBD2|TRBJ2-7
TGCGCCAGCAGCCTAGCGGGGGGTTCCTACGAGCAGTACTTC
CASSLAGGSYEQYF
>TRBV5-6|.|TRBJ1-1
TGTGCCAGCAGCGTGGAAAGGGGCGACACTGAAGCTTTCTTT
CASSVERGDTEAFF
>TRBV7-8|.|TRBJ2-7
TGTGCCAGCTTAGATTTCCGTTACGAGCAGTACTTC
CASLDFRYEQYF
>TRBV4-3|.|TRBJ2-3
TGCGCCAGCAGCCAAGATGGGACGGGGGGCACAGATACGCAGTATTTT
CASSQDGTGGTDTQYF
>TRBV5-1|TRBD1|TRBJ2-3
TGCGCCAGCAGCCTAGGACAGGGAGGAGATACGCAGTATTTT
CASSLGQGGDTQYF
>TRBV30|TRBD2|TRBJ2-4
TGTGCCTGGAGTGCTAGCGGAGGCAAAAACATTCAGTACTTC
CAWSASGGKNIQYF
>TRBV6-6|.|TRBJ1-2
TGTGCCAGCAGCGGGGGGGAGGGACATGGCTACACCTTC
CASSGGEGHGYTF
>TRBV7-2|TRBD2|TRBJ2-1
TGTGCCAGCAGCCCCCGTGGCGGTAGCGGGAATATATATGAGCAGTTCTTC
CASSPRGGSGNIYEQFF
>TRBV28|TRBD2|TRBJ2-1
TGTGCCAGCAGTTTAGACACTAGCGGGGGGACGGAGTTCTTC
CASSLDTSGGTEFF
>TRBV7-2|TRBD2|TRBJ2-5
TGTGCCAGCAGCCTCCGACCCGGGACTAGCGGGGGGGCCGGAGAGACCCAGTACTTC
CASSLRPGTSGGAGETQYF
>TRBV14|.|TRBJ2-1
TGTGCCAGCAGCCAACCGTGGTCGGGGGAGCAGTTCTTC
CASSQPWSGEQFF
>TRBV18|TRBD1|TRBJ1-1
TGTGCCAGCTCAAAACAGGGGGCCCCCCAGAACACTGAAGCTTTCTTT
CASSKQGAPQNTEAFF
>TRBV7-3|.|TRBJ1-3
TGTGCCAGCAGCTACCCCCCTGAGTTACTTGAAGGAAACACCATATATTTT
CASSYPPELLEGNTIYF
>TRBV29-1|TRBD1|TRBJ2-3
TGCAGCGTTGTAGGGACAGGGGGCACAGATACGCAGTATTTT
CSVVGTGGTDTQYF
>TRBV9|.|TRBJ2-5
TGTGCCAGCAGCGTAGAGAAGGAGACTAAAGAGACCCAGTACTTC
CASSVEKETKETQYF
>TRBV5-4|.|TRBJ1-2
TGTGCCAGCAGCTTAGTCGCCGGTTCAGGGCTACAGGGCTACACCTTC
CASSLVAGSGLQGYTF
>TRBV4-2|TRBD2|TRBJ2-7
TGTGCCAGCAGCCAAAATCCCGGACTAGCGGGAACTTCCTCCTACGAGCAGTACTTC
CASSQNPGLAGTSSYEQYF